These 9 T cell receptor beta chains were all obtained from the same sample, sequenced in a study of T cell responses to AZD1222 COVID-19 vaccine. Clones were sequenced by immunoSEQ multiplex PCR, and TCRdb holds only the in-frame ones, with some missing. The sample shows roughly 60,000 clones, about three quarters of them seen only once. Sequenced here: peripheral blood, sampled 28 days after the second AZD1222 dose. These receptors all come from an adult who received the AZD1222 COVID-19 vaccine.

This chain connects TRBV19 to TRBJ2-3, with 7 bases identical to TRBD2. CDR3 length: 16 amino acids. The germline V gene encodes CDR1 LNHDA and CDR2 SQIVND (reference sequence). V dropped 0 bases and J dropped 2; count of bases not matched to a gene: 5. The CDR3 protein is CASSIDRGDFTDTQYF. CDR3 nucleotide sequence: TGTGCCAGTAGTATAGATCGGGGGGACTTCACAGATACGCAGTATTTT. The variable domain in full, with the rest retrieved from reference TRBV19 and TRBJ2-3, is DGGITQSPKYLFRKEGQNVTLSCEQNLNHDAMYWYRQDPGQGLRLIYYSQIVNDFQKGDIAEGYSVSREKKESFPLTVTSAQKNPTAFYLCASSIDRGDFTDTQYFGPGTRLTVL.

V gene TRBV6-5 combines with J gene TRBJ2-1; 8 bases are a match to TRBD2. The CDR3 spans 16 residues. V was pared by 4 bases and J by 5 bases, with 10 bases of the junction left unmatched. Germline-derived CDR1 and CDR2 are MNHEY and SVGAGI. DNA for the CDR3: TGTGCCAGCAGTTCCCGAAGGGTAGCGGGGAACAATGAGCAGTTCTTC. It translates to CASSSRRVAGNNEQFF.

CDR3 amino acids: CASSPGQGYNSPLHF. The CDR3 DNA reads TGTGCCAGCAGCCCGGGACAGGGCTATAATTCACCCCTCCACTTT. This chain connects TRBV6-5 to TRBJ1-6; 9 bases align to TRBD1. J gave up 3 bases and V 6 bases, and 3 bases lay outside the gene matches. Germline V gene data show CDR1 as MNHEY and CDR2 as SVGAGI. The CDR3 has 15 amino acids.

V gene TRBV7-3 combines with J gene TRBJ2-3; 13 nucleotides align to TRBD2. This CDR3 is built from 19 residues. Per the germline V gene, CDR1 is SGHTA and CDR2 is FQGTGA. V gave up 4 bases and J gave up 0 bases; unmatched junction bases: 10. Here the CDR3 DNA reads TGTGCCAGCAGCTCCTTGGGGTGGACTAGCGGGGGTAGCACAGATACGCAGTATTTT. As protein: CASSSLGWTSGGSTDTQYF.

This chain links TRBV3-1 (or the pseudogene TRBV3-2) with TRBJ1-1; D unclear. The V end was cut by 0 bases, the J end by 2 bases, with 25 bases between. Looked up from germline, CDR1 is LGHDT and CDR2 is YNNKEL (reference sequence). CDR3 size: 20 residues. CDR3 sequence (DNA): TGTGCCAGCAGCCAAGACCCGGGGAACGAGACGATAGGGTACAACACTGAAGCTTTCTTT. This translates into CASSQDPGNETIGYNTEAFF.

The chain joins TRBV11-2 to TRBJ1-2; 8 positions match TRBD1. Germline assignment: CDR1 SGHAT and CDR2 FQNNGV. The J segment lost 8 bases and the V segment lost 4 bases, leaving 6 bases of the junction unmatched. This CDR3 region has 13 residues. The CDR3 loop reads CASSSRDRRGYTF. CDR3 in DNA: TGTGCCAGCAGCTCCCGGGACAGGCGGGGCTACACCTTC. Full variable domain (remainder filled in from reference TRBV11-2 and TRBJ1-2): EAGVAQSPRYKIIEKRQSVAFWCNPISGHATLYWYQQILGQGPKLLIQFQNNGVVDDSQLPKDRFSAERLKGVDSTLKIQPAKLEDSAVYLCASSSRDRRGYTFGSGTRLTVV.

V gene TRBV7-2 combines with J gene TRBJ2-3; TRBD2 matches at 7 bases. V lost 0 bases and J lost 6; bases outside the gene matches: 12. The V gene's germline CDR1 is SGHTA and CDR2 FQGNSA. The CDR3 runs to 17 residues. CDR3 amino acids: CASSLALARGLTDTQYF. Written as DNA, the CDR3 is TGTGCCAGCAGCTTAGCTCTGGCGCGGGGGTTAACTGATACGCAGTATTTT.

The genes are TRBV5-1 and TRBJ2-6; 7 nucleotides match TRBD1. Losses at the gene ends were 4 bases for V and 4 bases for J; bases not matched to a gene: 11. CDR1 is SGHRS, CDR2 YFSETQ, per germline. The CDR3 runs 17 residues. DNA for the CDR3: TGCGCCAGCAGCGATTCAACAGGGGTCTCGGGGGCCAACGTCCTGACTTTC. Its translation: CASSDSTGVSGANVLTF.

The genes are TRBV7-3 and TRBJ2-5; 9 bases fit TRBD2. This CDR3 is built from 16 residues. Trimming cost V 2 bases and J 7 bases; bases outside gene matches: 11. CDR1 SGHTA and CDR2 FQGTGA come from the germline V gene. The CDR3 protein is CASSLLAGAIEGTQYF. The CDR3 DNA reads as TGTGCCAGCAGCTTATTAGCGGGGGCCATCGAGGGGACCCAGTACTTC.